This record concerns one TCR beta chain sequence. Its antigen is as yet unknown. The source of the sample is a study of T cell responses to AZD1222 COVID-19 vaccine. The study's findings and limits: Along spike, vaccine-associated CD4 TCRs were found throughout, with dominance at 160-218 and 743-854. The repertoires were collected only after the peak T cell response. Clonal diversity may have been underestimated in mostly white British donors.

Germline-derived CDR1 and CDR2 are SGHDN and FVKESK. V gave up 2 bases and J gave up 4 bases; unmatched junction bases: 8. This CDR3 spans 17 amino acids. The table came from immunoSEQ multiplex PCR; TCRdb's copy has only in-frame clones and leaves some out. The sample lists 130,000 or so clones; 90% to 95% were seen once. Material: peripheral blood, obtained on day 0 of MenACWY control vaccination. The V call is TRBV14, the J call TRBJ2-1, with TRBD2 matching over 10 bases. This receptor was obtained from an adult in good health. CDR3 in amino acids: CASSQPLLAGLYNEQFF. CDR3 DNA: TGTGCCAGCAGCCAACCCCTACTAGCGGGATTATACAATGAGCAGTTCTTC.